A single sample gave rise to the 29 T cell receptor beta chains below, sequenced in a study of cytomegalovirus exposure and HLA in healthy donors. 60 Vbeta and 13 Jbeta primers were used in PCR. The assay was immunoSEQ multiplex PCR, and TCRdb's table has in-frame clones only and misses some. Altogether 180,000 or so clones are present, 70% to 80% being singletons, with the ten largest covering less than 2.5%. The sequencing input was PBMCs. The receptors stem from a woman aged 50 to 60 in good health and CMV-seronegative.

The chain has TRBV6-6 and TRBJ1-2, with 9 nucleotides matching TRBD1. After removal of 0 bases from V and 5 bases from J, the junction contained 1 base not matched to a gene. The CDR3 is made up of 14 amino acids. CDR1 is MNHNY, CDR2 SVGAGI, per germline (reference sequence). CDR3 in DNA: TGTGCCAGCAGTTACTCACAGGGGGCTTATGGCTACACCTTC. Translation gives CASSYSQGAYGYTF.

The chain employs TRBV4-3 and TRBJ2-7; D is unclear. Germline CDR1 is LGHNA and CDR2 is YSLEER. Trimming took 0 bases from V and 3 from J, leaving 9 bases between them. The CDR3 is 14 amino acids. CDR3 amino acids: CASSQDLADYEQYF. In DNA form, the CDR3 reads TGCGCCAGCAGCCAAGATCTGGCGGACTACGAGCAGTACTTC.

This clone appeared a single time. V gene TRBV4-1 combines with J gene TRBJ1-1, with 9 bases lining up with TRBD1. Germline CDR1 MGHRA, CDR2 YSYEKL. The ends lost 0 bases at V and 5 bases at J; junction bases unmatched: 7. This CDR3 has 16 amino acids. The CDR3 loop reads CASSQEETGGWTEAFF. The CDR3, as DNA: TGCGCCAGCAGCCAAGAGGAGACAGGGGGGTGGACTGAAGCTTTCTTT.

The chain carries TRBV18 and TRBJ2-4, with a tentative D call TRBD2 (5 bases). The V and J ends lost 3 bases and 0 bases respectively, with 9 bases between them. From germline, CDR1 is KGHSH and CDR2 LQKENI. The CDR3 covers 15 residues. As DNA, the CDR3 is TGTGCCAGCTCACCGATCGGGGAAGCCAAAAACATTCAGTACTTC. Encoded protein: CASSPIGEAKNIQYF.

The CDR3 DNA reads TGTGCCAGCAGCCAGGAGGGACAGGGGGTCACAGATACGCAGTATTTT. Protein: CASSQEGQGVTDTQYF. This chain joins TRBV7-2 and TRBJ2-3, with TRBD1 matching over 11 bases. Germline V gene data show CDR1 as SGHTA and CDR2 as FQGNSA. CDR3 length: 16 residues. V was pared by 5 bases and J by 2 bases, with 6 bases of the junction left unmatched.

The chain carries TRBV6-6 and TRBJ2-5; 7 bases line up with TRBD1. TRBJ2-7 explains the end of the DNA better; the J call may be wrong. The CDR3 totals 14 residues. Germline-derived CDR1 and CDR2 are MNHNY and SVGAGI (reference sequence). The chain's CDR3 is CASSPAQGPYEQYF. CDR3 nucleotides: TGTGCCAGCAGTCCGGCACAGGGGCCCTACGAGCAGTACTTC.

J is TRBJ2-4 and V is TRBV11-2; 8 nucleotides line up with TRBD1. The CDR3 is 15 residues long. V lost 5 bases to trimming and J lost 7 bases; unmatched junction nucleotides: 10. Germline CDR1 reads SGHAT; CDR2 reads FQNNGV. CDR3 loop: CASSRPGQGGNIQYF. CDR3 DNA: TGTGCCAGCAGCCGACCAGGACAGGGTGGCAACATTCAGTACTTC.

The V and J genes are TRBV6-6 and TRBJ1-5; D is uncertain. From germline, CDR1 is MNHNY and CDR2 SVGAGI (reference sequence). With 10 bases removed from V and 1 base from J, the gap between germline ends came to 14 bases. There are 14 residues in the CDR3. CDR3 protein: CATSRTGSNQPQHF. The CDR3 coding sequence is TGTGCCACCTCTAGGACGGGGAGCAATCAGCCCCAGCATTTT.

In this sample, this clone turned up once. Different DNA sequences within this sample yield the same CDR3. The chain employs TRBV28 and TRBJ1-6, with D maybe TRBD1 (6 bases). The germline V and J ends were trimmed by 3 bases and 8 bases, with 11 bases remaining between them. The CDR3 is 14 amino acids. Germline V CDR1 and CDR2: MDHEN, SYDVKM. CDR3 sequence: CASSLLQGYSPLHF. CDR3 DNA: TGTGCCAGCAGTTTGCTGCAGGGGTATTCACCCCTCCACTTT.

CDR3: CASFTGTSGYEQYF. CDR3 bases: TGTGCCAGCTTTACCGGGACTAGCGGCTACGAGCAGTACTTC. The chain carries TRBV28 and TRBJ2-5, with TRBD2 matching over 11 bases. With the DNA end fitting TRBJ2-7 better, the J assignment may be wrong. This CDR3 is built from 14 residues. Per the germline V gene, CDR1 is MDHEN and CDR2 is SYDVKM.

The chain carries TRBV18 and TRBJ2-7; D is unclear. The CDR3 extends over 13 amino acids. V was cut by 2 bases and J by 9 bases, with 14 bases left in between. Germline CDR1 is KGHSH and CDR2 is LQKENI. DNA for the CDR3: TGTGCCAGCTCACCAAATACAGCCACGGTGCAGTACTTC. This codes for CASSPNTATVQYF.

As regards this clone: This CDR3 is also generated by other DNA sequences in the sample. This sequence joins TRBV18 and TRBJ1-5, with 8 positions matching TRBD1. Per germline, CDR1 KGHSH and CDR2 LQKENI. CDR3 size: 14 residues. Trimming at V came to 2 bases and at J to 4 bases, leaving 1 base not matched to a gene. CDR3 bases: TGTGCCAGCTCACCAGGACAGGGAAATCAGCCCCAGCATTTT. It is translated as CASSPGQGNQPQHF.

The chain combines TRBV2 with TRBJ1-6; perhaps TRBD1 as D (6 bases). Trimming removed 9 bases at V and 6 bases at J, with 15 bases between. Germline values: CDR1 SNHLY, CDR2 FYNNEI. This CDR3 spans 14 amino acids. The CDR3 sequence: CASWGTSTNSPLHF. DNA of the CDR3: TGTGCCAGTTGGGGGACATCCACTAATTCACCCCTCCACTTT.

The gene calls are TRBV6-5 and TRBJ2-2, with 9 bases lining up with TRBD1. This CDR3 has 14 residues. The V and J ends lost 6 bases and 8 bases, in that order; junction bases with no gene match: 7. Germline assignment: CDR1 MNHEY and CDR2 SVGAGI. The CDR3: CASRLGQGPGELFF. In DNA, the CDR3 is TGTGCCAGCAGACTCGGACAGGGGCCTGGGGAGCTGTTTTTT.

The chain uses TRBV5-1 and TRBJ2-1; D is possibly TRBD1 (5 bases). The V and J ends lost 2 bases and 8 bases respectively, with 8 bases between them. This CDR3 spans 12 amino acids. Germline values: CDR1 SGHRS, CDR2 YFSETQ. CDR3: CASSFWGHEQFF. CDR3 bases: TGCGCCAGCAGCTTCTGGGGCCATGAGCAGTTCTTC.

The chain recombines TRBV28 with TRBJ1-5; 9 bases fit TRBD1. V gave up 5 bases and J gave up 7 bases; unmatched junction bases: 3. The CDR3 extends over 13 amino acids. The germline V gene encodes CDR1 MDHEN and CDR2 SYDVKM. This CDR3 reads CASSETGGQPQHF. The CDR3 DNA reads TGTGCCAGCAGTGAGACAGGGGGACAGCCCCAGCATTTT. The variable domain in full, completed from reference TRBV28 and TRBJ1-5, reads DVKVTQSSRYLVKRTGEKVFLECVQDMDHENMFWYRQDPGLGLRLIYFSYDVKMKEKGDIPEGYSVSREKKERFSLILESASTNQTSMYLCASSETGGQPQHFGDGTRLSIL.

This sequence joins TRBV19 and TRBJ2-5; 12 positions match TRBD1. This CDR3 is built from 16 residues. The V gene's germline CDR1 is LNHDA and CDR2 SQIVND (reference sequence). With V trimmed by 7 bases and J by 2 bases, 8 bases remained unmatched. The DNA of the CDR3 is TGTGCCAGTAACCCCGGGACAGGGGGCCGGCAAGAGACCCAGTACTTC. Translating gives CASNPGTGGRQETQYF.

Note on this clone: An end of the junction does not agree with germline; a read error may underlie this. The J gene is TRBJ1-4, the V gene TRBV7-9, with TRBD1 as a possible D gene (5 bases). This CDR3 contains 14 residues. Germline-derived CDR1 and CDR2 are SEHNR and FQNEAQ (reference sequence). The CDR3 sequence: CTSRAGRDNEKLFF. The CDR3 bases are TGTACCAGCAGGGCAGGGCGGGATAATGAAAAACTGTTTTTT.

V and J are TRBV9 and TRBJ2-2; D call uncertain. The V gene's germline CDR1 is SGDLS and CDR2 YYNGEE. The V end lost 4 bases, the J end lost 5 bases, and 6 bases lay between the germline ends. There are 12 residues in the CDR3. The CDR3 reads CASSFRTGELFF. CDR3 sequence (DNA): TGTGCCAGCAGCTTCCGTACCGGGGAGCTGTTTTTT.

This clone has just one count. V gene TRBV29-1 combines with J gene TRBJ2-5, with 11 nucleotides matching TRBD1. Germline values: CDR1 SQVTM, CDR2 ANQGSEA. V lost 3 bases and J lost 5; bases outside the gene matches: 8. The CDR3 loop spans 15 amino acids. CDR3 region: CSVEWTGGARETQYF. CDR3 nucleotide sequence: TGCAGCGTTGAGTGGACAGGGGGCGCGCGGGAGACCCAGTACTTC.

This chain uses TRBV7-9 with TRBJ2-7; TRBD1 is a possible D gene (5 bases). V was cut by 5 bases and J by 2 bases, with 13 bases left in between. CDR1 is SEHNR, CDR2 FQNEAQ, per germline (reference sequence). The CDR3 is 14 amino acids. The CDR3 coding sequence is TGTGCCAGCAGCCTCAGACAGCTCCCCTACGAGCAGTACTTC. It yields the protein CASSLRQLPYEQYF. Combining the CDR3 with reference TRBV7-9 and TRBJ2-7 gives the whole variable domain DTGVSQNPRHKITKRGQNVTFRCDPISEHNRLYWYRQTLGQGPEFLTYFQNEAQLEKSRLLSDRFSAERPKGSFSTLEIQRTEQGDSAMYLCASSLRQLPYEQYFGPGTRLTVT.

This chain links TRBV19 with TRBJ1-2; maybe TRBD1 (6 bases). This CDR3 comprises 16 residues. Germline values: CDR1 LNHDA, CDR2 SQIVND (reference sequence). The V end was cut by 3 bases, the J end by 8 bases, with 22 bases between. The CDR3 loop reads CASSMNTRGGAGGYTF. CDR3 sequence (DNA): TGTGCCAGTAGTATGAACACGAGGGGGGGCGCAGGAGGCTACACCTTC.

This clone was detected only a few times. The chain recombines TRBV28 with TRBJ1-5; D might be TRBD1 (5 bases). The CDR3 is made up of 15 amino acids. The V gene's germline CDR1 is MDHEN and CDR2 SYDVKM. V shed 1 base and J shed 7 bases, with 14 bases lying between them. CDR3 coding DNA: TGTGCCAGCAGTTTATCCCGGGGGGGTGGCCAGCCCCAGCATTTT. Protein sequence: CASSLSRGGGQPQHF.

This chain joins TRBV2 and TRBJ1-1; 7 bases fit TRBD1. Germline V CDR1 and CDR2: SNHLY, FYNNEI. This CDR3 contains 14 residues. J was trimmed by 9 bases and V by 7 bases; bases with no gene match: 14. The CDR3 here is CASIKEGGGYKAFF. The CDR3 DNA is TGTGCCAGCATAAAAGAAGGGGGCGGGTATAAAGCTTTCTTT.

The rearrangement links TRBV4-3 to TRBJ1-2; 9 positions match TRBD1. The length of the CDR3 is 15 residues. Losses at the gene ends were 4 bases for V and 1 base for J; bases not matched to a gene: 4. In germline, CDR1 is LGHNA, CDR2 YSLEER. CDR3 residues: CASSPPGQGNYGYTF. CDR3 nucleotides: TGCGCCAGCAGCCCCCCGGGACAGGGTAACTATGGCTACACCTTC.

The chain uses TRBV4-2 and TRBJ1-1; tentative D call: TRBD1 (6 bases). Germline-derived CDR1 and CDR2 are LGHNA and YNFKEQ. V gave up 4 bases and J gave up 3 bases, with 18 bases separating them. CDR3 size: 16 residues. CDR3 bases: TGTGCCAGCAGCCCAGCGAATGACAGGTGGTACACTGAAGCTTTCTTT. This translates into CASSPANDRWYTEAFF.

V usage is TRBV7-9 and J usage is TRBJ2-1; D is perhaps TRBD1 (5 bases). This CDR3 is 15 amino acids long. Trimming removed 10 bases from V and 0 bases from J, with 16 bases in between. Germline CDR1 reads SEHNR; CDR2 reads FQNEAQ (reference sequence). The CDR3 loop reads CATLPGSSSYNEQFF. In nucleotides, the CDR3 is TGTGCCACCTTGCCAGGGTCTAGCTCCTACAATGAGCAGTTCTTC.

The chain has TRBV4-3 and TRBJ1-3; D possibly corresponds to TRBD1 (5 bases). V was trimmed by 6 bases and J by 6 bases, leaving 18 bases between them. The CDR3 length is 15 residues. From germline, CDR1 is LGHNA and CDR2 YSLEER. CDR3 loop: CASSPGAGKKNTIYF. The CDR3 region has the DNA TGCGCCAGCAGTCCTGGGGCAGGGAAGAAAAACACCATATATTTT.

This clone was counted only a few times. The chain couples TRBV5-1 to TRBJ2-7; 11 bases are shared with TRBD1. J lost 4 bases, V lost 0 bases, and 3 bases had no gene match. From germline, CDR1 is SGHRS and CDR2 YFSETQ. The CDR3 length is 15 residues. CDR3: CASSLGDRGGYEQYF. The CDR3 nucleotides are TGCGCCAGCAGCTTGGGGGACAGGGGGGGGTACGAGCAGTACTTC.